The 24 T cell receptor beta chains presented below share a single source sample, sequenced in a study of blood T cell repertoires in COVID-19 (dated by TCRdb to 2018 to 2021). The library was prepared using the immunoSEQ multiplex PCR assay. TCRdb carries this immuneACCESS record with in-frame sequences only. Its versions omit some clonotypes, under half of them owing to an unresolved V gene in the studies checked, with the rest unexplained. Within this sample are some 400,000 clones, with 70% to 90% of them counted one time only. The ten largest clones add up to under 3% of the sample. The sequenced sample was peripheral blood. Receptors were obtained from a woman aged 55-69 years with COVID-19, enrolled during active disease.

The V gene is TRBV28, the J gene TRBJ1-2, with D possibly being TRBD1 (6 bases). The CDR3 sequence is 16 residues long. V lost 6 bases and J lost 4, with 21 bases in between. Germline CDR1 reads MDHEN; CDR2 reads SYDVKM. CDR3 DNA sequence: TGTGCCAGCAGCCCCTTAACCAGGGGATTCCCCTATGGCTACACCTTC. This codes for CASSPLTRGFPYGYTF.

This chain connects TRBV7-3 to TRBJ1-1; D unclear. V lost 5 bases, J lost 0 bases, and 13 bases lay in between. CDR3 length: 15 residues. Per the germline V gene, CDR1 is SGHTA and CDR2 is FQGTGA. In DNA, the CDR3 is TGTGCCAGCAGCGTAGTGTCGGGAATGAACACTGAAGCTTTCTTT. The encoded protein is CASSVVSGMNTEAFF.

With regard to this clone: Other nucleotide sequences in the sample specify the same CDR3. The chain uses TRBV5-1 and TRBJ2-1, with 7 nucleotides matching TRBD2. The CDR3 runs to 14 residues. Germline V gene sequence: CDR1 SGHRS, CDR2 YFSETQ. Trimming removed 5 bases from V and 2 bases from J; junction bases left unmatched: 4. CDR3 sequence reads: CASRPGGTYNEQFF. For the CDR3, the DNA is TGCGCCAGCAGACCCGGGGGGACCTACAATGAGCAGTTCTTC. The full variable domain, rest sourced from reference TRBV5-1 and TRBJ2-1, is KAGVTQTPRYLIKTRGQQVTLSCSPISGHRSVSWYQQTPGQGLQFLFEYFSETQRNKGNFPGRFSGRQFSNSRSEMNVSTLELGDSALYLCASRPGGTYNEQFFGPGTRLTVL.

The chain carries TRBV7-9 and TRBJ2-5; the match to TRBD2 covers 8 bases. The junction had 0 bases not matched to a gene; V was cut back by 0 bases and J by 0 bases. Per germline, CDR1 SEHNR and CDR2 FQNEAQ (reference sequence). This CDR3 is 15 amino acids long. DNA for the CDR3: TGTGCCAGCAGCTTAGCAGCGGGGGACCAAGAGACCCAGTACTTC. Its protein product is CASSLAAGDQETQYF.

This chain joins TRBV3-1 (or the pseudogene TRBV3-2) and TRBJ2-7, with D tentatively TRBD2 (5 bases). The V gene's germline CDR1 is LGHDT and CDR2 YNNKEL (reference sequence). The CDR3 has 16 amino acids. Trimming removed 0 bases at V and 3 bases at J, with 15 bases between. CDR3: CASSQDSGWRVYEQYF. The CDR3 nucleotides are TGTGCCAGCAGCCAAGATTCAGGTTGGCGGGTCTACGAGCAGTACTTC.

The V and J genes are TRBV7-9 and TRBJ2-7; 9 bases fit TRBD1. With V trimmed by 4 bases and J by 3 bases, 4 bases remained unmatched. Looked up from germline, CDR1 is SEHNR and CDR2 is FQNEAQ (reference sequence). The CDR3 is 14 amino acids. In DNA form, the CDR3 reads TGTGCCAGCAGCTACCGGGACAGGGTCTACGAGCAGTACTTC. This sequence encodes CASSYRDRVYEQYF. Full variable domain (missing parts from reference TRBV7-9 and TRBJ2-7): DTGVSQNPRHKITKRGQNVTFRCDPISEHNRLYWYRQTLGQGPEFLTYFQNEAQLEKSRLLSDRFSAERPKGSFSTLEIQRTEQGDSAMYLCASSYRDRVYEQYFGPGTRLTVT.

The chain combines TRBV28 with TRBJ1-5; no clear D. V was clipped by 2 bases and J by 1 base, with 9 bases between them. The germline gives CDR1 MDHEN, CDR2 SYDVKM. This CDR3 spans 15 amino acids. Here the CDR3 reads CASSLIGRSNQPQHF. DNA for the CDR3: TGTGCCAGCAGTTTAATCGGGAGGAGCAATCAGCCCCAGCATTTT.

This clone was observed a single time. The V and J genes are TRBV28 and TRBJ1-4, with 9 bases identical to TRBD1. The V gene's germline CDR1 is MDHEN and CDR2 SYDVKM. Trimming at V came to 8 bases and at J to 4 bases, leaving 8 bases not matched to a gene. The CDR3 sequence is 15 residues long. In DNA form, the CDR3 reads TGTGCCAGCGGCGAACGACAGGGGGATAATGAAAAACTGTTTTTT. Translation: CASGERQGDNEKLFF. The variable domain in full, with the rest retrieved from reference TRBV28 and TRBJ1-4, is DVKVTQSSRYLVKRTGEKVFLECVQDMDHENMFWYRQDPGLGLRLIYFSYDVKMKEKGDIPEGYSVSREKKERFSLILESASTNQTSMYLCASGERQGDNEKLFFGSGTQLSVL.

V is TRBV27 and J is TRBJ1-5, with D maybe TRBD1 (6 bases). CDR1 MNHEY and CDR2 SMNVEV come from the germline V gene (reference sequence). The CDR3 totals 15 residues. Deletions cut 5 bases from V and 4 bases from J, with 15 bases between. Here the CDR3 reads CASSGSGGANQPQHF. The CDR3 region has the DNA TGTGCCAGCAGTGGGAGCGGGGGGGCGAATCAGCCCCAGCATTTT.

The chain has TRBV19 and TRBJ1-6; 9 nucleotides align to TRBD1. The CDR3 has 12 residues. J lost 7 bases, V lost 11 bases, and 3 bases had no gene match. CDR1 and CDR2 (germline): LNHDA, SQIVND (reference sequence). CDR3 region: CALDRGNSPLHF. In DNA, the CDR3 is TGTGCCCTTGACAGGGGGAATTCACCCCTCCACTTT.

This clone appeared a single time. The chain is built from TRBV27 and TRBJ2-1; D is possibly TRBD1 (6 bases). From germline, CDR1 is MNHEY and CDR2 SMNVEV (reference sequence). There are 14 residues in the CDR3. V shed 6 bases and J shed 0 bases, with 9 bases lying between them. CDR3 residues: CASSTGSSYNEQFF. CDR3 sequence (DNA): TGTGCCAGCAGCACAGGGAGCTCCTACAATGAGCAGTTCTTC.

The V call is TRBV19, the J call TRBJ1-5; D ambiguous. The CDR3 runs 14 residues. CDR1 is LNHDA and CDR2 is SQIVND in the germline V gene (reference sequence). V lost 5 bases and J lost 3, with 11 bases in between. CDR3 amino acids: CASSPEAYNQPQHF. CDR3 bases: TGTGCCAGTAGTCCCGAGGCCTACAATCAGCCCCAGCATTTT. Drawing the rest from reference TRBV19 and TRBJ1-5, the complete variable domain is DGGITQSPKYLFRKEGQNVTLSCEQNLNHDAMYWYRQDPGQGLRLIYYSQIVNDFQKGDIAEGYSVSREKKESFPLTVTSAQKNPTAFYLCASSPEAYNQPQHFGDGTRLSIL.

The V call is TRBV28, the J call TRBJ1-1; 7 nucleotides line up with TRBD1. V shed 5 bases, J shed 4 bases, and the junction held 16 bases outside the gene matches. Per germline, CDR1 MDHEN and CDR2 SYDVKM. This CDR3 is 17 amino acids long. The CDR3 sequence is CASSLRQGSSTRTEAFF. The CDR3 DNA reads TGTGCCAGCAGTCTCAGACAGGGAAGCTCAACCCGCACTGAAGCTTTCTTT.

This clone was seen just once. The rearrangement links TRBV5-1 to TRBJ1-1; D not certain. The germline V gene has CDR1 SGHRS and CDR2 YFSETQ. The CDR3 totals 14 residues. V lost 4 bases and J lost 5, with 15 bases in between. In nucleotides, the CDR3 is TGCGCCAGCAGCCAATTCAGTGGTTTTACTGAAGCTTTCTTT. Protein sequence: CASSQFSGFTEAFF.

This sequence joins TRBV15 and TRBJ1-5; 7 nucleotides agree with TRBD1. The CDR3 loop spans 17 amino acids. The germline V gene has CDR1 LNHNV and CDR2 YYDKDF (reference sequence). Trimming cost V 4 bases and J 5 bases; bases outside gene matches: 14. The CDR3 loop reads CATSTKKRGDRDQPQHF. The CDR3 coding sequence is TGTGCCACCAGCACAAAGAAGAGGGGGGACAGAGATCAGCCCCAGCATTTT. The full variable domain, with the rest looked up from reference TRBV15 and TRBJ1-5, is DAMVIQNPRYQVTQFGKPVTLSCSQTLNHNVMYWYQQKSSQAPKLLFHYYDKDFNNEADTPDNFQSRRPNTSFCFLDIRSPGLGDTAMYLCATSTKKRGDRDQPQHFGDGTRLSIL.

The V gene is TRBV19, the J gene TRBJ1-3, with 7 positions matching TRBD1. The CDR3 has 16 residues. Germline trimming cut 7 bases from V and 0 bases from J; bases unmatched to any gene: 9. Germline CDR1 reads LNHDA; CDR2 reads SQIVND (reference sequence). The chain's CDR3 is CASTSIAGGSGNTIYF. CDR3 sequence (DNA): TGTGCCAGTACCTCTATCGCAGGGGGCTCTGGAAACACCATATATTTT.

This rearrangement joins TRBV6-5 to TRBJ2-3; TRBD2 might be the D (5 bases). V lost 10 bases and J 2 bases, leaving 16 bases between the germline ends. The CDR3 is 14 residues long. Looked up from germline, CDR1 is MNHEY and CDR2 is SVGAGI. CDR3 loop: CATRRFISTDTQYF. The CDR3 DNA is TGTGCCACAAGGAGGTTCATCTCCACAGATACGCAGTATTTT.

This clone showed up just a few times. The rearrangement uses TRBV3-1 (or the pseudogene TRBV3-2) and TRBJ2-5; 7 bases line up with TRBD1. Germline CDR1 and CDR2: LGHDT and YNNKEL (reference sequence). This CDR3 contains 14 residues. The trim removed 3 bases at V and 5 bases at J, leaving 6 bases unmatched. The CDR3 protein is CASSQDRTRETQYF. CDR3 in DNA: TGTGCCAGCAGCCAGGACAGGACGCGGGAGACCCAGTACTTC.

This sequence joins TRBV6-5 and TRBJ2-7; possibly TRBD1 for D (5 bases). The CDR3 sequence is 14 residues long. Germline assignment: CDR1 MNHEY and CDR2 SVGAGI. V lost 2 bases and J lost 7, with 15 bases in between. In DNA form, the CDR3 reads TGTGCCAGCAGTTACAGCTCAGGGCCTACGGAGCAGTACTTC. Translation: CASSYSSGPTEQYF.

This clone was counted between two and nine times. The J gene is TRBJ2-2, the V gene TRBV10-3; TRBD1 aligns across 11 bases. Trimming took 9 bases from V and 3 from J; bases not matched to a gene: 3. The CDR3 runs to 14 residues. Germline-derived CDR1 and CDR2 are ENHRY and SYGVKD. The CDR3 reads CAMGDRGYTGELFF. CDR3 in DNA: TGTGCCATGGGGGACAGGGGGTACACCGGGGAGCTGTTTTTT.

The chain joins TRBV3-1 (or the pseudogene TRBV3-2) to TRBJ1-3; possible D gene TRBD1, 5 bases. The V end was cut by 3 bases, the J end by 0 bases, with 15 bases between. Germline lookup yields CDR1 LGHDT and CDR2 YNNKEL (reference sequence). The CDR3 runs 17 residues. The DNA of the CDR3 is TGTGCCAGCAGCCATGGAGTAACAGACAGCTCTGGAAACACCATATATTTT. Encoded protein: CASSHGVTDSSGNTIYF.

CDR3 loop: CASRLVAGRTGDQPQHF. DNA for the CDR3: TGTGCAAGTCGCTTAGTGGCAGGGAGGACAGGGGATCAGCCCCAGCATTTT. This chain uses TRBV12-2 with TRBJ1-5; no DNA check was done on the table's D call, TRBD1. TRBV12-2 is an annotated pseudogene. The CDR3 is 17 residues long.

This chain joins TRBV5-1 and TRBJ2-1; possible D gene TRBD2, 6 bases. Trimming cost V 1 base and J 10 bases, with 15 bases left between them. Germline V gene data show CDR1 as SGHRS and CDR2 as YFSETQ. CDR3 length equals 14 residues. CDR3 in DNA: TGCGCCAGCAGCTTGAGCGAGCCCGGACTAGAGCAGTTCTTC. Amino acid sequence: CASSLSEPGLEQFF.

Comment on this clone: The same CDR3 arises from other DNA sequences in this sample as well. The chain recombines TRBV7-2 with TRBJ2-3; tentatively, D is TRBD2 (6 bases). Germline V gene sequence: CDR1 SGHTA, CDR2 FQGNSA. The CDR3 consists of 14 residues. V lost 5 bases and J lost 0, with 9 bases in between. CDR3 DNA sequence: TGTGCCAGCAGCCGGGACTCTAGCACAGATACGCAGTATTTT. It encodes CASSRDSSTDTQYF.